Below are 20 T cell receptor beta chains sequenced from a single sample in a study of CD8 T cells in Susac syndrome. After extraction with the RNeasy kit, about 0.45 to 1 ug of the RNA was reverse transcribed using random hexamers. TCRdb reprocessed the immunoSEQ multiplex PCR reads via MiXCR and lists one record per CDR3 protein. Here the sample spans about 140,000 distinct CDR3 sequences, 94% being singletons. The material sequenced was CD8+ T cells from PBMCs. Receptor source: a human donor in good health.

The J gene is TRBJ2-3, the V gene TRBV7-8; 11 bases are a match to TRBD2. V dropped 5 bases and J dropped 6; count of bases not matched to a gene: 7. The CDR3 contains 15 residues. Germline CDR1 and CDR2: SGHVS and FQNEAQ. The CDR3 nucleotides are TGTGCCAGCAGCCCAGGGACTAGCGGAGGGGATACGCAGTATTTT. Encoded protein: CASSPGTSGGDTQYF.

This chain connects TRBV29-1 to TRBJ1-2, with D possibly being TRBD1 (6 bases). From germline, CDR1 is SQVTM and CDR2 ANQGSEA. The CDR3 has 14 residues. Trimming shortened V by 5 bases and J by 8 bases, and 21 bases separated the two germline ends. Here the CDR3 reads CSVRGGGPIGGYTF. The CDR3 nucleotides read TGCAGCGTTAGAGGGGGGGGCCCTATTGGAGGCTACACCTTC.

This chain joins TRBV13 and TRBJ2-5; TRBD1 aligns across 7 bases. Germline CDR1 reads PRHDT; CDR2 reads FYEKMQ (reference sequence). The CDR3 is 14 amino acids. J gave up 4 bases and V 4 bases, and 6 bases lay outside the gene matches. The CDR3 region is CASSSRTGPETQYF. DNA of the CDR3: TGTGCCAGCAGCTCCAGGACAGGTCCAGAGACCCAGTACTTC.

The V and J genes are TRBV11-2 and TRBJ2-1, with D unclear. CDR1 is SGHAT, CDR2 FQNNGV, per germline. Trimming stripped 0 bases from V and 0 bases from J, with 18 bases between. This CDR3 is 19 amino acids long. CDR3: CASSLDWQYRPSSYNEQFF. The CDR3 nucleotides read TGTGCCAGCAGCTTAGATTGGCAGTACAGACCAAGCTCCTACAATGAGCAGTTCTTC.

This chain connects TRBV6-2 or TRBV6-3 to TRBJ2-1; TRBD2 is a possible D gene (5 bases). The CDR3 runs to 16 residues. Germline assignment: CDR1 MNHEY and CDR2 SVGEGT. V was trimmed by 0 bases and J by 5 bases, leaving 14 bases between them. The chain's CDR3 is CASSYSGGGVNNEQFF. The CDR3 nucleotides are TGTGCCAGCAGTTACTCAGGAGGTGGGGTCAACAATGAGCAGTTCTTC.

This chain uses TRBV29-1 with TRBJ2-3; D is perhaps TRBD2 (5 bases). The germline V and J ends were trimmed by 4 bases and 2 bases, with 13 bases remaining between them. The germline V gene has CDR1 SQVTM and CDR2 ANQGSEA. This CDR3 has 14 residues. For the CDR3, the DNA is TGCAGCGTTGTGGGAGCGGAGCTCACAGATACGCAGTATTTT. Amino acids: CSVVGAELTDTQYF.

This sequence joins TRBV19 and TRBJ2-1; D call uncertain. This CDR3 region has 14 residues. The germline V gene has CDR1 LNHDA and CDR2 SQIVND (reference sequence). Trimming took off 1 base at V and 0 bases at J, with 4 bases between the two ends. The CDR3, as DNA: TGTGCCAGTAGTATAGGGGGCTCCTACAATGAGCAGTTCTTC. Translated, it gives CASSIGGSYNEQFF.

The chain links TRBV12-3 or TRBV12-4 to TRBJ2-7, with D perhaps matching TRBD1 (6 bases). V was trimmed by 5 bases and J by 1 base, leaving 15 bases between them. CDR3 length: 15 amino acids. The CDR3 bases are TGTGCCAGCAGTCCTGGACAGACGACTTCCTACGAGCAGTACTTC. Residues: CASSPGQTTSYEQYF.

The chain combines TRBV27 with TRBJ2-5, with 11 bases lining up with TRBD2. This CDR3 comprises 17 residues. CDR1 MNHEY and CDR2 SMNVEV come from the germline V gene (reference sequence). With 5 bases clipped from V and 5 bases from J, the junction kept 13 bases outside the gene matches. DNA of the CDR3: TGTGCCAGCAGTCTTTCGGGGCTAGCGGGAGGTTGGGAGACCCAGTACTTC. Protein sequence: CASSLSGLAGGWETQYF.

The rearrangement uses TRBV27 and TRBJ2-7, with TRBD1 matching 8 bases. The CDR3 extends over 14 amino acids. Germline CDR1 reads MNHEY; CDR2 reads SMNVEV (reference sequence). With 5 bases clipped from V and 3 bases from J, the junction kept 6 bases outside the gene matches. This CDR3 reads CASSLTGVGYEQYF. The CDR3 DNA follows: TGTGCCAGCAGTCTGACAGGGGTGGGCTACGAGCAGTACTTC.

The CDR3 spells CAWGRKAISTDTQYF. In nucleotides, the CDR3 is TGTGCCTGGGGGAGGAAAGCGATAAGCACAGATACGCAGTATTTT. The chain uses TRBV30 and TRBJ2-3; possible D gene TRBD2, 6 bases. Germline V lookup: CDR1 GTSNPN, CDR2 SVGIG (reference sequence). The CDR3 covers 15 residues. The V end was cut by 5 bases, the J end by 0 bases, with 15 bases between. The variable domain in full, completed from reference TRBV30 and TRBJ2-3, reads SQTIHQWPATLVQPVGSPLSLECTVEGTSNPNLYWYRQAAGRGLQLLFYSVGIGQISSEVPQNLSASRPQDRQFILSSKKLLLSDSGFYLCAWGRKAISTDTQYFGPGTRLTVL.

The V call is TRBV7-8, the J call TRBJ2-7, with 7 bases fitting TRBD1. V dropped 1 base and J dropped 7; count of bases not matched to a gene: 7. Germline V CDR1 and CDR2: SGHVS, FQNEAQ. The CDR3 contains 14 residues. The CDR3 reads CASSLEQGHREQYF. CDR3 coding DNA: TGTGCCAGCAGCTTAGAACAGGGGCATCGAGAGCAGTACTTC.

This clonotype was seen once. The chain links TRBV29-1 to TRBJ2-3; 9 bases map to TRBD2. The V segment lost 2 bases and the J segment 2 bases; nucleotides outside the gene matches: 5. The CDR3 runs 15 residues. Germline V gene sequence: CDR1 SQVTM, CDR2 ANQGSEA. CDR3 amino acids: CSVERLADPTDTQYF. CDR3 DNA sequence: TGCAGCGTTGAAAGACTAGCGGACCCCACAGATACGCAGTATTTT.

The V call is TRBV20-1, the J call TRBJ1-2; no clear D. V shed 6 bases and J shed 2 bases, with 16 bases lying between them. Germline CDR1 is DFQATT and CDR2 is SNEGSKA (reference sequence). This CDR3 spans 14 amino acids. The chain's CDR3 is CSAYTERSNYGYTF. The CDR3 DNA follows: TGCAGTGCCTATACAGAAAGATCCAACTATGGCTACACCTTC.

The chain employs TRBV7-2 and TRBJ1-5, with D possibly being TRBD1 (5 bases). From germline, CDR1 is SGHTA and CDR2 FQGNSA. CDR3 length equals 15 residues. Trimming stripped 2 bases from V and 2 bases from J, with 10 bases between. Written as DNA, the CDR3 is TGTGCCAGCAGCTTACCAGGGTTAGGCAATCAGCCCCAGCATTTT. Residues: CASSLPGLGNQPQHF.

The chain combines TRBV29-1 with TRBJ2-1; unclear D gene. The CDR3 consists of 14 residues. Trimming removed 8 bases from V and 0 bases from J, with 14 bases in between. Germline lookup yields CDR1 SQVTM and CDR2 ANQGSEA. CDR3 coding DNA: TGCAGCTACTGTCCTCTGTCCTCCTACAATGAGCAGTTCTTC. As protein: CSYCPLSSYNEQFF.

The chain has TRBV15 and TRBJ2-1; D remains unclear. V was shortened by 0 bases and J by 2 bases, with 14 bases between the two germline ends. The CDR3 totals 17 residues. Germline-derived CDR1 and CDR2 are LNHNV and YYDKDF (reference sequence). The CDR3 sequence: CATSRESRNPTYNEQFF. The CDR3, as DNA: TGTGCCACCAGCAGAGAATCCAGGAACCCCACCTACAATGAGCAGTTCTTC.

V is TRBV15 and J is TRBJ2-1; 11 positions agree with TRBD2. Per germline, CDR1 LNHNV and CDR2 YYDKDF (reference sequence). The J segment lost 8 bases and the V segment lost 7 bases, leaving 10 bases of the junction unmatched. The CDR3 length is 15 residues. The CDR3 DNA reads TGTGCCACCAACCCCACTAGCGGGAGTTCCGATGAGCAGTTCTTC. As protein: CATNPTSGSSDEQFF.

The V call is TRBV14, the J call TRBJ1-1; D gene ambiguous. CDR1 SGHDN and CDR2 FVKESK come from the germline V gene. This CDR3 spans 13 amino acids. Trimming removed 4 bases from V and 8 bases from J, with 14 bases in between. CDR3 sequence reads: CASSPIEDAEAFF. The CDR3 coding sequence is TGTGCCAGCAGCCCGATAGAGGACGCGGAAGCTTTCTTT.

V usage is TRBV13 and J usage is TRBJ2-7, with D perhaps given as TRBD1 or TRBD2 (5 bases each). The CDR3 contains 15 residues. The germline V gene encodes CDR1 PRHDT and CDR2 FYEKMQ (reference sequence). Trimming took off 3 bases at V and 3 bases at J, with 15 bases between the two ends. The DNA of the CDR3 is TGTGCCAGCAGCTTTCAGGGACCGCTAGGCTACGAGCAGTACTTC. Amino acid sequence: CASSFQGPLGYEQYF.